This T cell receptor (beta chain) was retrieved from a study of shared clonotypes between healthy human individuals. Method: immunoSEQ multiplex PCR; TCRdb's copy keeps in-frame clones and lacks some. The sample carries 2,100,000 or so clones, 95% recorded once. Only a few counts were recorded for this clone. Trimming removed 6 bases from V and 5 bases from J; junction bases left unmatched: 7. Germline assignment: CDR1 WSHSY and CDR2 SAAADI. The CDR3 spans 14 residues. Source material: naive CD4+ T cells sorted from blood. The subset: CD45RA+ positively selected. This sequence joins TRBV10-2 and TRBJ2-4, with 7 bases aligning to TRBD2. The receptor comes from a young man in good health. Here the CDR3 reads CASRGGGSENIQYF. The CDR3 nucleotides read TGCGCCAGCAGAGGAGGCGGGAGCGAAAACATTCAGTACTTC.